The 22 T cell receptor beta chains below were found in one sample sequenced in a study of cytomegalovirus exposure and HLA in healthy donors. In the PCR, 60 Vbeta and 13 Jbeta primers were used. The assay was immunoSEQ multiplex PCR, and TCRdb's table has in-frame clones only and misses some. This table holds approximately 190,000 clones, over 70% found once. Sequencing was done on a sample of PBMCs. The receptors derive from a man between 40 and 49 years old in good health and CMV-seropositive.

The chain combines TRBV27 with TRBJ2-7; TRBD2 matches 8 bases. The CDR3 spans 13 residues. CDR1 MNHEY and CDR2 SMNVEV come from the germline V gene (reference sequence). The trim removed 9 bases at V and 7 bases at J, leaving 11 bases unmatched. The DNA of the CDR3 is TGTGCCAGTCGAGTAGGACTAGCTTGGGAGCAGTACTTC. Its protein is CASRVGLAWEQYF.

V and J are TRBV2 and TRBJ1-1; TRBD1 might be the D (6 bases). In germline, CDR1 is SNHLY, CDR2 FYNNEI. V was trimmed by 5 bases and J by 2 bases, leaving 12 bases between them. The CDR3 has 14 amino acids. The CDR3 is CASSRGGGNTEAFF. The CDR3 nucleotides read TGTGCCAGCAGTAGGGGAGGGGGAAACACTGAAGCTTTCTTT.

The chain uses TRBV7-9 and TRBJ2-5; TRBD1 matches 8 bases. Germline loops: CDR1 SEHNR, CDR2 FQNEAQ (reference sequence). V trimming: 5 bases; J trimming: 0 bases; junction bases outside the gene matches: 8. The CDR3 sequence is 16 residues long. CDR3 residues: CASSPARTGNQETQYF. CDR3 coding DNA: TGTGCCAGCAGCCCAGCGAGGACAGGGAACCAAGAGACCCAGTACTTC.

The DNA of the CDR3 is TGTGCCAGCGGACTCACGAGCGGTCAGCCCCAGCATTTT. Protein product: CASGLTSGQPQHF. V gene TRBV28 combines with J gene TRBJ1-5; D uncertain. This CDR3 has 13 residues. Germline loops: CDR1 MDHEN, CDR2 SYDVKM. Trimming removed 8 bases from V and 6 bases from J, with 14 bases in between.

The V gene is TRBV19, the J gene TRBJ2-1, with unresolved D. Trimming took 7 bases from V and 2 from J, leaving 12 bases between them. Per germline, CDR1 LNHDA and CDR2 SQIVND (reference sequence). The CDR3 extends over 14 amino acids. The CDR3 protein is CASKSRGAYNEQFF. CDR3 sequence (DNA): TGTGCCAGTAAATCTCGCGGAGCCTACAATGAGCAGTTCTTC.

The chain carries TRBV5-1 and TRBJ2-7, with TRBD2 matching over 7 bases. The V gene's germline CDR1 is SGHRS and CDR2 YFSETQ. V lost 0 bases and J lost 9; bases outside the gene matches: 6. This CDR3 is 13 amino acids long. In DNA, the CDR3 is TGCGCCAGCAGCTTGGGGACTAGGGCGGGGCAGTACTTC. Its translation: CASSLGTRAGQYF.

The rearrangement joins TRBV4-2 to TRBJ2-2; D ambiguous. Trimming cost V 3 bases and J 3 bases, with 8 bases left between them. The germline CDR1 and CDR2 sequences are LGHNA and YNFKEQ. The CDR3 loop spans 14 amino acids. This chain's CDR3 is CASSHTDYTGELFF. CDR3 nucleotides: TGTGCCAGCAGCCACACTGACTACACCGGGGAGCTGTTTTTT.

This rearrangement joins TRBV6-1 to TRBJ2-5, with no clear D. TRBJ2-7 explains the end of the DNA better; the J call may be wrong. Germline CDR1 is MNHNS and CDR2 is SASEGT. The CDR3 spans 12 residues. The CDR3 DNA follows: TGTGCCAGCAGTGAACCCTTTTACGAGCAGTACTTC. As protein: CASSEPFYEQYF.

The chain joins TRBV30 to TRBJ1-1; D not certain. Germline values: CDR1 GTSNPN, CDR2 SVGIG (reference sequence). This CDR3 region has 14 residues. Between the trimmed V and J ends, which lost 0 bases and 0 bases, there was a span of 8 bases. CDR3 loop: CAWSVTPMNTEAFF. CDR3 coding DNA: TGTGCCTGGAGTGTGACACCTATGAACACTGAAGCTTTCTTT.

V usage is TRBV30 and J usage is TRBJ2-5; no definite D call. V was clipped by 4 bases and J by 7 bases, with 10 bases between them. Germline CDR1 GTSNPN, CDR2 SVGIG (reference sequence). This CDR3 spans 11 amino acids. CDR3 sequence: CAWTQGGTQYF. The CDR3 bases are TGTGCCTGGACCCAAGGCGGGACCCAGTACTTC.

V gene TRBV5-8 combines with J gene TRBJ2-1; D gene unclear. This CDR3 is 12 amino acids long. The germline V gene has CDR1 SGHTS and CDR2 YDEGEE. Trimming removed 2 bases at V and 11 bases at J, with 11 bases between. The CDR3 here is CASSLRSAQQFF. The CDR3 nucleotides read TGTGCCAGCAGCTTACGGAGCGCCCAGCAGTTCTTC. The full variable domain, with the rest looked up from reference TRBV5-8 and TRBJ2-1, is EAGVTQSPTHLIKTRGQQATLRCSPISGHTSVYWYQQALGLGLQFLLWYDEGEERNRGNFPPRFSGRQFPNYSSELNVNALELEDSALYLCASSLRSAQQFFGPGTRLTVL.

Here the CDR3 reads CASSLGLAGIGELFF. CDR3 coding DNA: TGCGCCAGCAGCTTGGGGCTAGCAGGAATCGGGGAGCTGTTTTTT. The rearrangement uses TRBV5-1 and TRBJ2-2; the D gene is possibly TRBD2 (5 bases). Germline V gene lookup returns CDR1 SGHRS and CDR2 YFSETQ. The CDR3 is 15 residues long. V lost 0 bases, J lost 7 bases, and 13 bases lay in between.

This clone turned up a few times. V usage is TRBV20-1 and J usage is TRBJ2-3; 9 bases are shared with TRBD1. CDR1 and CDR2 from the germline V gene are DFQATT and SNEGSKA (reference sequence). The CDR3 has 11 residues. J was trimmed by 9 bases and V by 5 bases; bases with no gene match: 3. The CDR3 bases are TGCAGTGCTTACAGGGGGCTCACGCAGTATTTT. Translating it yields CSAYRGLTQYF.

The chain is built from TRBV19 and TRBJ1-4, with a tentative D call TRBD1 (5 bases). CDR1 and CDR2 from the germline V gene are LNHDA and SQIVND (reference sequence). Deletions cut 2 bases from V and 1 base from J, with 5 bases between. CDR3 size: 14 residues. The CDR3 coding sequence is TGTGCCAGTAGTATACAGGGAACTAATGAAAAACTGTTTTTT. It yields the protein CASSIQGTNEKLFF.

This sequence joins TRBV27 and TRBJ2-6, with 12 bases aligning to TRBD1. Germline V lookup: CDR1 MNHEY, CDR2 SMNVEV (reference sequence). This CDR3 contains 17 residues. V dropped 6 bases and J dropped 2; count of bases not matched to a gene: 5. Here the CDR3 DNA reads TGTGCCAGCAGGGGGGACAGGGGGCTCCCTGGGGCCAACGTCCTGACTTTC. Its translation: CASRGDRGLPGANVLTF.

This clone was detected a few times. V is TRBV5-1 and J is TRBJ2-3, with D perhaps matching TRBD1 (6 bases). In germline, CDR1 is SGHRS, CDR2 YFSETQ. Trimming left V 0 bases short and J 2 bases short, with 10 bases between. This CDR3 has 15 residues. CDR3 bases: TGCGCCAGCAGCTTGGCCGGACAGATCACAGATACGCAGTATTTT. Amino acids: CASSLAGQITDTQYF.

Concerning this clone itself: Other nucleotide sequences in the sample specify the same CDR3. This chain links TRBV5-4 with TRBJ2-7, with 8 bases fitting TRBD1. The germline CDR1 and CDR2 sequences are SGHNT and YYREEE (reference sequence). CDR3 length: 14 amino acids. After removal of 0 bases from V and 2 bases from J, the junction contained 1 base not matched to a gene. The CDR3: CASSLGTGPYEQYF. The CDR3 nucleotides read TGTGCCAGCAGCTTGGGGACAGGGCCCTACGAGCAGTACTTC.

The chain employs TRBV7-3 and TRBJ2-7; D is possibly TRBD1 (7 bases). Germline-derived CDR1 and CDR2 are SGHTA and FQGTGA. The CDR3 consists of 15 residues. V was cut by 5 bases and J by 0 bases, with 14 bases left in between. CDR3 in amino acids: CASSPGGTASYEQYF. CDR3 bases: TGTGCCAGCAGCCCTGGGGGGACAGCCTCCTACGAGCAGTACTTC.

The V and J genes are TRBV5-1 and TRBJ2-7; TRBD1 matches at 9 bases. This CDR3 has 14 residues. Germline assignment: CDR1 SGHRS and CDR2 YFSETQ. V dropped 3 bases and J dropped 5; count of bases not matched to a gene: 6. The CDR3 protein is CASSSDRGIDEQYF. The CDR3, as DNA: TGCGCCAGCAGCTCGGACAGGGGAATCGACGAGCAGTACTTC. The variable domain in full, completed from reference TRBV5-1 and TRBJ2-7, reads KAGVTQTPRYLIKTRGQQVTLSCSPISGHRSVSWYQQTPGQGLQFLFEYFSETQRNKGNFPGRFSGRQFSNSRSEMNVSTLELGDSALYLCASSSDRGIDEQYFGPGTRLTVT.

CDR3 nucleotide sequence: TGTGCCAGCGTCCGGGACAGGGATGAAAAACTGTTTTTT. Translation gives CASVRDRDEKLFF. The chain links TRBV25-1 to TRBJ1-4; 9 positions match TRBD1. V dropped 8 bases and J dropped 6; count of bases not matched to a gene: 4. Germline V gene sequence: CDR1 MGHDK, CDR2 SYGVNS. The CDR3 totals 13 residues.

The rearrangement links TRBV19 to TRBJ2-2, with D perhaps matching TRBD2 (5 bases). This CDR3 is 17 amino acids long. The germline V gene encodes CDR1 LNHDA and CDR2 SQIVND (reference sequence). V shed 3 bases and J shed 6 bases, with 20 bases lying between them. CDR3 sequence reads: CASSIGGGRGRAGELFF. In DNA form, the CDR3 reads TGTGCCAGTAGTATTGGCGGTGGGAGAGGACGGGCCGGGGAGCTGTTTTTT.

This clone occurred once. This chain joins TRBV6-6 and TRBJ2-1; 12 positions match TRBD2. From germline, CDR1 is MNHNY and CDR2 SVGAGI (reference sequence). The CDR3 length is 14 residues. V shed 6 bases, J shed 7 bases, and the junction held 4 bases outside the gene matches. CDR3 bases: TGTGCCAGCAGCTACGGGACTAGCGGGAATGAGCAGTTCTTC. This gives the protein CASSYGTSGNEQFF.